This T cell receptor (beta chain) was obtained from a study of blood T cell repertoires in COVID-19. Study overall: Samples taken during acute and convalescent COVID-19 were collected in the United States, Italy and Spain. Sources were T cells, B-cell-depleted T cells, or PBMCs; the material itself was cDNA or gDNA.

Original analysis: Nucleated cell counts were estimated from reference gene primer amplification. Some clones are missing from TCRdb's copy, which holds only in-frame ones; the method was immunoSEQ multiplex PCR. The V and J calls and clone size were taken over from that table, and D and trimming were inferred from the DNA. The table includes more than 250,000 clones, around nine tenths detected once. Trimming took 1 base from V and 4 from J; bases not matched to a gene: 12. The CDR3 extends over 17 amino acids. CDR1 is MNHNS, CDR2 SASEGT, per germline. The sample taken for sequencing was peripheral blood. The V and J genes are TRBV6-1 and TRBJ1-2, with 7 positions matching TRBD1. This clonotype was obtained from a man in his fifties or sixties with active or convalescent COVID-19. DNA of the CDR3: TGTGCCAGCAGTGAAGTGTGGAGTCCGGGACAGCGCTATGGCTACACCTTC. Its translation: CASSEVWSPGQRYGYTF.